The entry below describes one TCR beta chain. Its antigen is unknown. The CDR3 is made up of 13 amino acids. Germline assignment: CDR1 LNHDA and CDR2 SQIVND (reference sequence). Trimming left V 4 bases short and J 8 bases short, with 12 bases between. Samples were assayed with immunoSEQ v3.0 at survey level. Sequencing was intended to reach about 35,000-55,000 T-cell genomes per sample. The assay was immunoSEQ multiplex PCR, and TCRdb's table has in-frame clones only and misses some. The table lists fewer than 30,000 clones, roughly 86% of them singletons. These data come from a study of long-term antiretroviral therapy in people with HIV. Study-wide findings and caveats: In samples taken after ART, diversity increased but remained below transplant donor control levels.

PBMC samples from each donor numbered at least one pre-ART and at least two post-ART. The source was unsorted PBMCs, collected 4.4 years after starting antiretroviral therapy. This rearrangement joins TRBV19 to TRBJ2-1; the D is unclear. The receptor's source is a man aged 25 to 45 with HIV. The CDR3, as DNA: TGTGCCAGTAGTACCTCCCCCTGGTATGAGCAGTTCTTC. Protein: CASSTSPWYEQFF.